Sequencing of this T cell receptor (beta chain) was carried out in a study of OX40 agonist ivuxolimab in advanced cancers. Systemic immunosuppression or a history of autoimmune disease excluded patients. A remark on this clone: The antigen is unknown.

Trimming at V came to 8 bases and at J to 6 bases, leaving 8 bases not matched to a gene. Germline V gives CDR1 MNHNS, CDR2 SASEGT. This CDR3 comprises 13 residues. This table comes from immunoSEQ multiplex PCR, and its TCRdb copy is limited to in-frame clones, with some not included. The sample records about 70,000 clones, around 86% being singletons. Study findings and constraints: The study found among the lowest clonal expansion in partial responders at 0.1-3.0 mg/kg.

The chain joins TRBV6-1 to TRBJ2-7; 9 positions match TRBD1. Sequencing used CD4+ or CD8+ T cells sorted from blood, obtained in a trial of the OX40 agonist ivuxolimab. The TCR sequence derives from an adult with an advanced solid tumor such as melanoma, head and neck, liver or kidney cancer. CDR3 protein: CASWTGAPGEQYF. CDR3 nucleotide sequence: TGTGCCAGCTGGACAGGGGCGCCAGGCGAGCAGTACTTC.